This T cell receptor beta chain stems from a study of T cell changes during pregnancy in multiple sclerosis. TCRdb's table, derived via immunoSEQ multiplex PCR, lists solely in-frame clones and lacks some. The data hold tens of thousands of clones, with 91% observed a single time. The germline gives CDR1 SGHTA, CDR2 FQGTGA. There are 14 residues in the CDR3. V dropped 2 bases and J dropped 4 bases, with 11 bases sitting between them. Only one count was recorded for this clone. This TCR came from a female donor in good health, enrolled as a control in a pregnancy study. The specimen comprised CD4+ T cells from peripheral blood mononuclear cells, sampled in the third trimester of pregnancy. The V and J genes are TRBV7-3 and TRBJ1-1; no firm D call. In nucleotides, the CDR3 is TGTGCCAGCAGCTTATTCCAGGTGGGCACTGAAGCTTTCTTT. It translates to CASSLFQVGTEAFF.